This passage covers 16 T cell receptor beta chains from one sample sequenced in a study of blood T cells in healthy people across ages. A second PCR, run for about 7 to 11 cycles, used a sample-barcoded 5' primer plus a J-beta primer mix. TCRdb fed the 5' RACE reads into MiXCR, producing one record per CDR3 protein. In the table there are 600,000 to 800,000 distinct CDR3 sequences, over 40% of which are singletons. Sequenced: blood. These receptors all come from a woman older than 75 in good health.

As regards this clonotype: This sequence may be a read error, since a much larger clone differs from it by one base. The V call is TRBV4-1, the J call TRBJ2-1; a possible D gene is TRBD2 (6 bases). V gave up 3 bases and J gave up 4 bases, with 16 bases separating them. The CDR3 extends over 16 amino acids. Germline V lookup: CDR1 MGHRA, CDR2 YSYEKL. DNA of the CDR3: TGCGCCAGCAGCCAGCGGGGACGAGCGGTGTACAATGAGCAGTTCTTC. Its translation: CASSQRGRAVYNEQFF.

This clonotype was seen many times. V gene TRBV3-1 combines with J gene TRBJ2-1; TRBD1 matches at 7 bases. From germline, CDR1 is LGHDT and CDR2 YNNKEL (reference sequence). The CDR3 is made up of 17 amino acids. The V segment lost 6 bases and the J segment 0 bases; nucleotides outside the gene matches: 11. The CDR3, as DNA: TGTGCCAGCAGACCGCACAGGGGCGAATCCTCCTACAATGAGCAGTTCTTC. Translated, it gives CASRPHRGESSYNEQFF.

This clonotype has ten or more counts. The J gene is TRBJ1-6, the V gene TRBV12-3 or TRBV12-4, with 8 bases aligning to TRBD1. The CDR3 consists of 14 residues. V lost 7 bases to trimming and J lost 10 bases; unmatched junction nucleotides: 9. The CDR3 region has the DNA TGTGCCAGCACCGACGGACAGGGTGGCTCACCCCTCCACTTT. It codes for CASTDGQGGSPLHF.

Ten or more counts support this clonotype. V and J are TRBV29-1 and TRBJ2-7; 11 bases are a match to TRBD2. V trimming: 6 bases; J trimming: 0 bases; junction bases outside the gene matches: 4. The CDR3 covers 14 residues. CDR1 and CDR2 (germline): SQVTM, ANQGSEA. CDR3 sequence reads: CSVRTSGSSYEQYF. The DNA for the CDR3 is TGCAGCGTAAGAACTAGCGGGAGCTCCTACGAGCAGTACTTC.

This clonotype was observed at least ten times. The CDR3 DNA reads TGTGCCAGCAGAGCCGGGACTATTAAAGAGACCCAGTACTTC. This codes for CASRAGTIKETQYF. This sequence joins TRBV12-3 or TRBV12-4 and TRBJ2-5, with 7 positions matching TRBD2. The CDR3 is 14 amino acids. V lost 6 bases, J lost 3 bases, and 7 bases stayed unmatched.

This chain uses TRBV3-1 with TRBJ2-3; no reliable D call. The CDR3 runs 17 residues. The V end was cut by 0 bases, the J end by 0 bases, with 13 bases between. From germline, CDR1 is LGHDT and CDR2 YNNKEL (reference sequence). The CDR3 region is CASSQESLADSTDTQYF. In DNA form, the CDR3 reads TGTGCCAGCAGCCAAGAAAGCTTGGCGGATAGCACAGATACGCAGTATTTT.

The chain recombines TRBV19 with TRBJ2-1, with D perhaps matching TRBD1 (5 bases). This CDR3 comprises 13 residues. Deletions cut 7 bases from V and 1 base from J, with 8 bases between. The germline V gene has CDR1 LNHDA and CDR2 SQIVND (reference sequence). The CDR3 bases are TGTGCCAGTATGAGACAGTCCTACAATGAGCAGTTCTTC. It yields the protein CASMRQSYNEQFF.

This clonotype came up a few times. V is TRBV2 and J is TRBJ2-1, with 11 bases identical to TRBD2. The CDR3 has 15 residues. V was pared by 7 bases and J by 7 bases, with 9 bases of the junction left unmatched. Germline CDR1 SNHLY, CDR2 FYNNEI. CDR3 bases: TGTGCCAGCACCCAAAGACTAGCGGGAAAGAATGAGCAGTTCTTC. This codes for CASTQRLAGKNEQFF.

The sample holds many counts of this clonotype. The chain employs TRBV10-3 and TRBJ2-3, with 8 bases lining up with TRBD2. The CDR3 is 14 residues long. Germline-derived CDR1 and CDR2 are ENHRY and SYGVKD. Losses at the gene ends were 6 bases for V and 2 bases for J; bases not matched to a gene: 4. This CDR3 reads CAIRGLDYTDTQYF. The CDR3 nucleotides are TGTGCCATCAGGGGACTAGACTACACAGATACGCAGTATTTT.

The chain links TRBV4-2 to TRBJ2-6; 10 bases line up with TRBD1. The CDR3 is 18 amino acids. Germline V gene data show CDR1 as LGHNA and CDR2 as YNFKEQ. Trimming at V came to 3 bases and at J to 2 bases, leaving 7 bases not matched to a gene. Written as DNA, the CDR3 is TGTGCCAGCAGCCACGCCCCGGGACAGGGGACTGGGGCCAACGTCCTGACTTTC. As protein: CASSHAPGQGTGANVLTF.

The table lists this clonotype with many counts. The chain employs TRBV27 and TRBJ2-5; 9 bases line up with TRBD2. There are 15 residues in the CDR3. Germline-derived CDR1 and CDR2 are MNHEY and SMNVEV (reference sequence). Unmatched junction bases numbered 9, after V lost 5 bases and J lost 5 bases. The CDR3 DNA is TGTGCCAGCAGTCCAACTCTAGCGGGGACGGAGACCCAGTACTTC. Its translation is CASSPTLAGTETQYF.

As concerns this clonotype: A clone one base away is much larger, so this may be a read error. The chain joins TRBV27 to TRBJ2-7; maybe TRBD2 (5 bases). Germline V gives CDR1 MNHEY, CDR2 SMNVEV (reference sequence). The CDR3 consists of 14 residues. CDR3 in DNA: TGTACCAGCGCCCAGAGAGGGAACTCCTACGAGCAGTACTTC. Encoded protein: CTSAQRGNSYEQYF.

J is TRBJ2-3 and V is TRBV20-1, with 9 nucleotides matching TRBD2. The CDR3 consists of 14 residues. J gave up 4 bases and V 4 bases, and 6 bases lay outside the gene matches. Per germline, CDR1 DFQATT and CDR2 SNEGSKA (reference sequence). For the CDR3, the DNA is TGCAGTGCTACGGGACTAGCTTCCGCAGATACGCAGTATTTT. Its protein product is CSATGLASADTQYF.

The rearrangement uses TRBV28 and TRBJ1-2, with D perhaps TRBD1 (5 bases). V shed 2 bases and J shed 8 bases, with 18 bases lying between them. CDR1 and CDR2 (germline): MDHEN, SYDVKM. The length of the CDR3 is 15 residues. CDR3 in DNA: TGTGCCAGCAGTTTAGGGACTGGGGCTTCGAGAGGCTACACCTTC. Protein sequence: CASSLGTGASRGYTF.

This chain joins TRBV5-4 and TRBJ2-1; D gene ambiguous. CDR3 size: 19 residues. Looked up from germline, CDR1 is SGHNT and CDR2 is YYREEE (reference sequence). Trimming left V 0 bases short and J 1 base short, with 20 bases between. The CDR3 DNA follows: TGTGCCAGCAGCTTGGCTGGGGTCTCGACGTTTGGGTCCTACAATGAGCAGTTCTTC. As protein: CASSLAGVSTFGSYNEQFF.

This clonotype was found a few times. J is TRBJ2-1 and V is TRBV5-4; 12 bases map to TRBD1. CDR3 length: 15 residues. V shed 6 bases, J shed 4 bases, and the junction held 5 bases outside the gene matches. Germline V gene lookup returns CDR1 SGHNT and CDR2 YYREEE (reference sequence). CDR3 sequence: CASTEGQGAYNEQFF. CDR3 DNA: TGTGCCAGCACCGAGGGACAGGGGGCGTACAATGAGCAGTTCTTC.